The 25 T cell receptor beta chains below all came from one sample that was sequenced in a study of T cells in Graves' hyperthyroidism and ophthalmopathy. The TCR beta CDR3 regions underwent amplification using RNA transcripts as the source. Using the HTBI primer set, a first-round RT-PCR was run on the TCR CDR3. MiXCR was run by TCRdb on the multiplex PCR reads, yielding one entry per CDR3 protein. The table shows around 390,000 distinct CDR3 sequences, with about 15% occurring only once. Sequencing was carried out using blood. The receptors were sampled from a woman aged 25 to 45 with Graves' ophthalmopathy.

This clonotype has at least ten counts. This sequence joins TRBV12-3 or TRBV12-4 and TRBJ2-5; 8 bases agree with TRBD1. V dropped 5 bases and J dropped 5; count of bases not matched to a gene: 4. The CDR3 is 13 amino acids. The CDR3: CASSRTGMETQYF. In DNA, the CDR3 is TGTGCCAGCAGTAGGACAGGGATGGAGACCCAGTACTTC.

This clonotype turned up a few times. The rearrangement links TRBV10-3 to TRBJ1-4; D is undetermined. The CDR3 spans 14 residues. Trimming removed 2 bases from V and 2 bases from J, with 6 bases in between. Germline CDR1 and CDR2: ENHRY and SYGVKD. The CDR3 DNA is TGTGCCATCAGTGAGGGGGTTACTAATGAAAAACTGTTTTTT. Translated, it gives CAISEGVTNEKLFF.

A note on this clonotype: Just one base apart from a much larger clone, this may be a read error. The CDR3 DNA follows: TGCGTCAGCAGCTCGGGACAGCCCCACGAGCAGTACTTC. It specifies CVSSSGQPHEQYF. The V gene is TRBV5-1, the J gene TRBJ2-7; 7 bases agree with TRBD1. The V gene's germline CDR1 is SGHRS and CDR2 YFSETQ. The CDR3 runs to 13 residues.

This clonotype was picked up many times. The chain couples TRBV28 to TRBJ1-1; 9 bases align to TRBD1. The V and J ends lost 4 bases and 4 bases, in that order; junction bases with no gene match: 4. The germline CDR1 and CDR2 sequences are MDHEN and SYDVKM. This CDR3 has 14 residues. CDR3 DNA sequence: TGTGCCAGCAGTTACAGGGGGCAGGGCACTGAAGCTTTCTTT. This translates into CASSYRGQGTEAFF. Full variable domain (remainder filled in from reference TRBV28 and TRBJ1-1): DVKVTQSSRYLVKRTGEKVFLECVQDMDHENMFWYRQDPGLGLRLIYFSYDVKMKEKGDIPEGYSVSREKKERFSLILESASTNQTSMYLCASSYRGQGTEAFFGQGTRLTVV.

This clonotype was detected many times. The CDR3 spells CASSQGETQYF. In nucleotides, the CDR3 is TGCGCCAGCAGTCAGGGGGAGACCCAGTACTTC. The rearrangement joins TRBV10-2 to TRBJ2-5; maybe TRBD1 (6 bases). V was pared by 5 bases and J by 5 bases, with 6 bases between. The CDR3 loop spans 11 amino acids. Germline CDR1 reads WSHSY; CDR2 reads SAAADI.

The rearrangement joins TRBV12-5 to TRBJ2-2; TRBD1 matches 7 bases. Germline CDR1 and CDR2: LGHNT and FRNRAP. The CDR3 contains 15 residues. V was clipped by 1 base and J by 4 bases; unmatched bases: 3. The CDR3 loop reads CASGLGQGSTGELFF. CDR3 coding DNA: TGTGCTAGTGGTTTGGGACAGGGAAGCACCGGGGAGCTGTTTTTT.

V usage is TRBV27 and J usage is TRBJ2-5; 10 nucleotides match TRBD1. The CDR3 is 16 residues long. V gave up 5 bases and J gave up 5 bases; unmatched junction bases: 11. CDR1 is MNHEY, CDR2 SMNVEV, per germline (reference sequence). CDR3: CASSMERRQGAETQYF. DNA of the CDR3: TGTGCCAGCAGTATGGAGCGTCGACAGGGGGCCGAGACCCAGTACTTC.

The rearrangement uses TRBV7-6 and TRBJ2-1; unclear D gene. Germline CDR1 SGHVS, CDR2 FNYEAQ. Trimming stripped 1 base from V and 5 bases from J, with 15 bases between. The CDR3 covers 16 residues. CDR3 sequence: CASSLDRSRNNNEQFF. The CDR3 nucleotides read TGTGCCAGCAGCTTAGATCGGTCTAGAAATAACAATGAGCAGTTCTTC.

The table lists this clonotype with a few counts. The rearrangement uses TRBV29-1 and TRBJ1-4, with D possibly TRBD1 on 5 matching bases. The CDR3 is made up of 13 amino acids. Between the trimmed V and J ends, which lost 3 bases and 8 bases, there was a span of 13 bases. Germline CDR1 is SQVTM and CDR2 is ANQGSEA. The CDR3 nucleotides are TGCAGCGTTGATAGGGGAGGGAGAGAAAAACTGTTTTTT. Protein product: CSVDRGGREKLFF.

There are a few counts of this clonotype. This chain connects TRBV18 to TRBJ2-1, with 11 bases that match TRBD2. V was clipped by 8 bases and J by 0 bases; unmatched bases: 6. CDR3 length equals 16 residues. Germline V gene data show CDR1 as KGHSH and CDR2 as LQKENI. The DNA of the CDR3 is TGTGCCAGCCATATAGCGGGGGGGCTCTCCTACAATGAGCAGTTCTTC. Translating it yields CASHIAGGLSYNEQFF.

V and J are TRBV9 and TRBJ2-7; a weak D match, TRBD2 (7 bases). Germline CDR1 SGDLS, CDR2 YYNGEE. Trimming left V 0 bases short and J 3 bases short, with 10 bases between. The CDR3 is made up of 14 amino acids. The CDR3 DNA reads TGTGCCAGCAGCGTAGGGGGGGGCGGCTACGAGCAGTACTTC. This translates into CASSVGGGGYEQYF.

This clonotype occurred many times. CDR3 in amino acids: CSASGQEYNEQFF. The CDR3 bases are TGCAGTGCTAGCGGACAGGAGTACAATGAGCAGTTCTTC. The gene calls are TRBV20-1 and TRBJ2-1; 7 nucleotides align to TRBD1. The CDR3 extends over 13 amino acids. V gave up 3 bases and J gave up 4 bases; unmatched junction bases: 3. Germline values: CDR1 DFQATT, CDR2 SNEGSKA (reference sequence).

The genes are TRBV11-2 and TRBJ2-2; 12 nucleotides line up with TRBD2. CDR3 size: 19 residues. CDR1 is SGHAT and CDR2 is FQNNGV in the germline V gene. The V and J ends lost 5 bases and 0 bases, in that order; junction bases with no gene match: 10. The CDR3 coding sequence is TGTGCCAGCAGCAAGGGACTAGCGGGCAAGATCGCGAACACCGGGGAGCTGTTTTTT. It encodes CASSKGLAGKIANTGELFF.

This clonotype was counted between two and nine times. The V and J genes are TRBV9 and TRBJ2-1; D not certain. The CDR3 has 17 amino acids. Trimming pared 0 bases from V and 0 bases from J, leaving 13 bases between. Germline V gene data show CDR1 as SGDLS and CDR2 as YYNGEE. The CDR3 region is CASSVVQQANSYNEQFF. As DNA, the CDR3 is TGTGCCAGCAGCGTAGTGCAGCAAGCGAACTCCTACAATGAGCAGTTCTTC.

The chain combines TRBV6-1 with TRBJ1-1; 7 nucleotides line up with TRBD1. The germline V gene encodes CDR1 MNHNS and CDR2 SASEGT. The CDR3 contains 16 residues. The J segment lost 0 bases and the V segment lost 4 bases, leaving 8 bases of the junction unmatched. The CDR3 loop reads CASSGQRGRVNTEAFF. The CDR3 coding sequence is TGTGCCAGCAGTGGACAAAGGGGGCGAGTGAACACTGAAGCTTTCTTT.

This clonotype has at least ten counts. V gene TRBV18 combines with J gene TRBJ1-5, with 8 positions matching TRBD1. There are 15 residues in the CDR3. Looked up from germline, CDR1 is KGHSH and CDR2 is LQKENI. Trimming removed 6 bases from V and 2 bases from J; junction bases left unmatched: 6. In DNA form, the CDR3 reads TGTGCCAGCTCCCTAGGACAGGGCGGCAATCAGCCCCAGCATTTT. Protein product: CASSLGQGGNQPQHF.

In its sample, this clonotype was seen many times. V is TRBV29-1 and J is TRBJ2-3, with D tentatively TRBD1 (6 bases). CDR1 and CDR2 (germline): SQVTM, ANQGSEA. Trimming shortened V by 0 bases and J by 4 bases, and 17 bases separated the two germline ends. The CDR3 spans 16 residues. CDR3 loop: CSVEDRGMAGSDTQYF. CDR3 DNA sequence: TGCAGCGTTGAAGATAGGGGGATGGCAGGGTCAGATACGCAGTATTTT.

This clonotype was seen ten or more times. The chain carries TRBV11-2 and TRBJ1-3, with 7 bases matching TRBD1. From germline, CDR1 is SGHAT and CDR2 FQNNGV. Losses at the gene ends were 5 bases for V and 3 bases for J; bases not matched to a gene: 4. This CDR3 region has 14 residues. The chain's CDR3 is CASSARDSGNTIYF. The CDR3 DNA reads as TGTGCCAGCAGCGCCCGGGACAGTGGAAACACCATATATTTT.

This rearrangement joins TRBV5-8 to TRBJ2-3; TRBD2 agrees at 9 bases. Trimming removed 4 bases from V and 3 bases from J; junction bases left unmatched: 9. The CDR3 contains 16 residues. Germline V gives CDR1 SGHTS, CDR2 YDEGEE. CDR3 in DNA: TGTGCCAGCAGCGAAGAACCGGGACTAGCTACAGATACGCAGTATTTT. Its translation is CASSEEPGLATDTQYF. The variable domain in full, with the rest retrieved from reference TRBV5-8 and TRBJ2-3, is EAGVTQSPTHLIKTRGQQATLRCSPISGHTSVYWYQQALGLGLQFLLWYDEGEERNRGNFPPRFSGRQFPNYSSELNVNALELEDSALYLCASSEEPGLATDTQYFGPGTRLTVL.

This clonotype was detected a few times. The chain joins TRBV5-1 to TRBJ2-5; possibly TRBD1 for D (5 bases). Trimming took off 1 base at V and 1 base at J, with 11 bases between the two ends. Germline V gene sequence: CDR1 SGHRS, CDR2 YFSETQ. CDR3 length: 15 amino acids. CDR3 sequence (DNA): TGCGCCAGCAGCTTGCAAAGGGGCCCCCAAGAGACCCAGTACTTC. It encodes CASSLQRGPQETQYF.

This clonotype has just a few counts. The rearrangement joins TRBV28 to TRBJ2-5, with D possibly being TRBD1 or TRBD2 (5 bases each). The V gene lost 7 bases and the J gene lost 5 bases, with 23 bases spanning the gap. The CDR3 consists of 16 residues. Germline CDR1 is MDHEN and CDR2 is SYDVKM. For the CDR3, the DNA is TGTGCCAGCACCTCCACAGGTCGGGGCTTTGGGGAGACCCAGTACTTC. Its protein is CASTSTGRGFGETQYF.

This clonotype was counted only a few times. The V gene is TRBV12-3 or TRBV12-4, the J gene TRBJ1-5; a weak D match, TRBD1 (5 bases). The CDR3 extends over 16 amino acids. Trimming removed 6 bases at V and 7 bases at J, with 22 bases between. As DNA, the CDR3 is TGTGCCAGCAGCCCACAAGTAGTCTGGGGCGGACAGCCCCAGCATTTT. It translates to CASSPQVVWGGQPQHF.

The J gene is TRBJ1-4, the V gene TRBV9; no firm D call. Looked up from germline, CDR1 is SGDLS and CDR2 is YYNGEE. This CDR3 is built from 15 residues. V lost 0 bases to trimming and J lost 4 bases, with 10 bases between them. This CDR3 is CASSVEVGDNEKLFF. Here the CDR3 DNA reads TGTGCCAGCAGCGTAGAGGTCGGGGATAATGAAAAACTGTTTTTT.

Regarding this clonotype: Just one base apart from a much larger clone, this may be a read error. The chain recombines TRBV27 with TRBJ2-5; 7 bases agree with TRBD2. This CDR3 region has 15 residues. V lost 8 bases and J lost 1; bases outside the gene matches: 10. Germline lookup yields CDR1 MNHEY and CDR2 SMNVEV (reference sequence). The CDR3 sequence: CASGTSEGPQETQYF. CDR3 sequence (DNA): TGTGCCAGCGGAACTAGCGAGGGGCCCCAAGAGACCCAGTACTTC.

A single count supports this clonotype. Being one base from a much bigger clone, this may be a read error. This chain links TRBV7-2 with TRBJ2-2, with 10 bases fitting TRBD2. This CDR3 has 14 residues. Looked up from germline, CDR1 is SGHTA and CDR2 is FQGNSA. The CDR3 nucleotides read TGTGCCAGCAGCTTACTAGCGGGGGCCGGGGAGCTGCTTTTT. This codes for CASSLLAGAGELLF. The variable domain in full, with the rest retrieved from reference TRBV7-2 and TRBJ2-2, is GAGVSQSPSNKVTEKGKDVELRCDPISGHTALYWYRQSLGQGLEFLIYFQGNSAPDKSGLPSDRFSAERTGGSVSTLTIQRTQQEDSAVYLCASSLLAGAGELLFGEGSRLTVL.